The 32 T cell receptor beta chains below were found in one sample sequenced in a study of T cells in Graves' hyperthyroidism and ophthalmopathy. Regions amplified from RNA transcripts were the TCR beta CDR3 regions. In the first-round RT-PCR of the TCR CDR3, the HTBI primer set was used. TCRdb re-called the multiplex PCR reads with MiXCR, one entry per CDR3 protein. The sample has about 360,000 distinct CDR3 sequences, less than 15% seen once. Sequences were obtained from blood. These receptors came from a woman aged 18-30 years with Graves' hyperthyroidism.

The gene calls are TRBV7-3 and TRBJ1-1, with D uncertain. This CDR3 contains 11 residues. Germline-derived CDR1 and CDR2 are SGHTA and FQGTGA. V lost 9 bases to trimming and J lost 6 bases, with 11 bases between them. CDR3 sequence: CASRGAAEAFF. In nucleotides, the CDR3 is TGTGCCAGTCGGGGAGCCGCTGAAGCTTTCTTT. The entire variable domain, with the rest obtained from reference TRBV7-3 and TRBJ1-1, is as follows: GAGVSQTPSNKVTEKGKYVELRCDPISGHTALYWYRQSLGQGPEFLIYFQGTGAADDSGLPNDRFFAVRPEGSVSTLKIQRTERGDSAVYLCASRGAAEAFFGQGTRLTVV.

The chain couples TRBV15 to TRBJ2-4, with no clear D. Germline V CDR1 and CDR2: LNHNV, YYDKDF (reference sequence). Between the trimmed V and J ends, which lost 1 base and 0 bases, there was a span of 4 bases. The CDR3 spans 14 residues. Here the CDR3 DNA reads TGTGCCACCAGCAGAGTCCTAGCCAAAAACATTCAGTACTTC. It yields the protein CATSRVLAKNIQYF.

This clonotype was counted at least ten times. The CDR3 sequence: CSARSPTSALSYEQYF. The DNA of the CDR3 is TGCAGTGCTAGATCGCCGACTAGCGCATTGTCCTACGAGCAGTACTTC. V and J are TRBV20-1 and TRBJ2-7; TRBD2 aligns across 8 bases. The V gene end was trimmed by 2 bases and the J gene end by 1 base; junction bases not matched to a gene: 10. This CDR3 has 16 residues. The germline gives CDR1 DFQATT, CDR2 SNEGSKA (reference sequence).

This clonotype was seen many times. The chain uses TRBV11-2 and TRBJ2-5, with D possibly TRBD1 on 5 matching bases. Germline CDR1 and CDR2: SGHAT and FQNNGV. The CDR3 is made up of 14 amino acids. V lost 2 bases, J lost 3 bases, and 10 bases lay in between. The CDR3 is CASSLRGVEETQYF. DNA of the CDR3: TGTGCCAGCAGCTTAAGGGGCGTGGAAGAGACCCAGTACTTC.

This clonotype appeared many times. V gene TRBV20-1 combines with J gene TRBJ2-7; D not certain. CDR3 length: 10 amino acids. The germline V gene encodes CDR1 DFQATT and CDR2 SNEGSKA (reference sequence). The ends were cut back, 3 bases at V and 4 bases at J, with 4 bases in the middle. The CDR3 here is CSARRYEQYF. In DNA form, the CDR3 reads TGCAGTGCTAGGAGATACGAGCAGTACTTC.

In regard to this clonotype: The conserved final phenylalanine or tryptophan is absent from the CDR3, which likely points to a read error. V is TRBV5-1 and J is TRBJ1-1, with a weak D call TRBD1 (5 bases). CDR3 length: 14 residues. Between the trimmed V and J ends, which lost 4 bases and 2 bases, there was a span of 12 bases. Germline lookup yields CDR1 SGHRS and CDR2 YFSETQ. The CDR3 protein is CASSPGGGNTEAFS. CDR3 nucleotide sequence: TGCGCCAGCAGCCCTGGGGGAGGTAACACTGAAGCTTTCTCT.

This clonotype was found many times. The chain couples TRBV7-9 to TRBJ1-5; D call uncertain. V was clipped by 5 bases and J by 5 bases, with 10 bases between them. CDR1 and CDR2 (germline): SEHNR, FQNEAQ (reference sequence). The CDR3 loop spans 13 amino acids. This chain's CDR3 is CASSTGVYQPQHF. The CDR3 DNA reads TGTGCCAGCAGCACCGGAGTCTATCAGCCCCAGCATTTT.

This clonotype was seen ten or more times. This chain links TRBV28 with TRBJ1-4, with 10 nucleotides matching TRBD1. The CDR3 length is 16 residues. The V gene's germline CDR1 is MDHEN and CDR2 SYDVKM. With V trimmed by 4 bases and J by 5 bases, 7 bases remained unmatched. The CDR3: CASSSPGDRGNEKLFF. Written as DNA, the CDR3 is TGTGCCAGCAGTTCCCCCGGGGACAGGGGAAATGAAAAACTGTTTTTT. The full variable domain, its missing parts supplied by reference TRBV28 and TRBJ1-4, is DVKVTQSSRYLVKRTGEKVFLECVQDMDHENMFWYRQDPGLGLRLIYFSYDVKMKEKGDIPEGYSVSREKKERFSLILESASTNQTSMYLCASSSPGDRGNEKLFFGSGTQLSVL.

This clonotype has just a few counts. The chain links TRBV20-1 to TRBJ2-1, with TRBD2 identical over 15 bases. Germline CDR1 reads DFQATT; CDR2 reads SNEGSKA (reference sequence). The V segment lost 3 bases and the J segment 9 bases; nucleotides outside the gene matches: 9. The CDR3 runs to 16 residues. The CDR3 is CSASIWTSGGGSEQFF. The CDR3 DNA reads TGCAGTGCTAGTATATGGACTAGCGGGGGGGGGAGTGAGCAGTTCTTC.

This clonotype showed up just a few times. The chain carries TRBV20-1 and TRBJ1-2; 9 nucleotides line up with TRBD1. CDR1 DFQATT and CDR2 SNEGSKA come from the germline V gene (reference sequence). The J segment lost 4 bases and the V segment lost 4 bases, leaving 7 bases of the junction unmatched. This CDR3 spans 14 amino acids. The CDR3 nucleotides read TGCAGTGCTACCCGACAGGGGGATTCCTATGGCTACACCTTC. Its translation is CSATRQGDSYGYTF.

The V call is TRBV20-1, the J call TRBJ1-2; D may be TRBD1 (5 bases). The germline V gene encodes CDR1 DFQATT and CDR2 SNEGSKA (reference sequence). The V and J ends lost 4 bases and 0 bases respectively, with 12 bases between them. This CDR3 has 14 residues. The CDR3 protein is CSATTGAANYGYTF. CDR3 DNA: TGCAGTGCTACAACTGGGGCCGCTAACTATGGCTACACCTTC.

This clonotype was picked up many times. V usage is TRBV5-1 and J usage is TRBJ1-5; D is perhaps TRBD1 (5 bases). The CDR3 length is 16 residues. From germline, CDR1 is SGHRS and CDR2 YFSETQ. Trimming shortened V by 0 bases and J by 2 bases, and 12 bases separated the two germline ends. DNA for the CDR3: TGCGCCAGCAGCTTGGGAGACGGGGGGGGCAATCAGCCCCAGCATTTT. Translated: CASSLGDGGGNQPQHF.

At least ten counts were recorded for this clonotype. The V and J genes are TRBV12-3 or TRBV12-4 and TRBJ2-7; 13 nucleotides match TRBD2. The CDR3 is 13 residues long. V shed 10 bases and J 3 bases; nucleotides not matched to a gene: 3. The CDR3 coding sequence is TGTGCCACTGGACTAGCGGGAGACTACGAGCAGTACTTC. Translating gives CATGLAGDYEQYF.

This clonotype showed up many times. V gene TRBV20-1 combines with J gene TRBJ1-2, with 8 nucleotides matching TRBD1. After removal of 5 bases from V and 7 bases from J, the junction contained 12 bases not matched to a gene. The CDR3 has 14 residues. The V gene's germline CDR1 is DFQATT and CDR2 SNEGSKA (reference sequence). CDR3 nucleotides: TGCAGTGCTGCCGAACCGGACAGGGCAGGTGGCTACACCTTC. It translates to CSAAEPDRAGGYTF.

The CDR3 DNA reads TGTGCCTGGAGTGGACAGGGGAATGGCTACACCTTC. It translates to CAWSGQGNGYTF. V usage is TRBV30 and J usage is TRBJ1-2, with 8 bases fitting TRBD1. The CDR3 length is 12 residues. The ends lost 1 base at V and 6 bases at J; junction bases unmatched: 1. Germline loops: CDR1 GTSNPN, CDR2 SVGIG (reference sequence).

This rearrangement joins TRBV6-1 to TRBJ2-7, with unresolved D. Germline CDR1 and CDR2: MNHNS and SASEGT. The CDR3 runs 14 residues. The V end lost 9 bases, the J end lost 4 bases, and 19 bases lay between the germline ends. CDR3 sequence reads: CASLWELGAYEQYF. The CDR3 nucleotides read TGTGCCAGTTTATGGGAACTGGGCGCTTACGAGCAGTACTTC.

At least ten counts were recorded for this clonotype. This chain connects TRBV5-8 to TRBJ1-1; perhaps TRBD1 as D (5 bases). In germline, CDR1 is SGHTS, CDR2 YDEGEE. This CDR3 comprises 14 residues. With 1 base removed from V and 2 bases from J, the gap between germline ends came to 9 bases. CDR3 loop: CASSLRGENTEAFF. The CDR3 bases are TGTGCCAGCAGCTTGAGGGGTGAAAACACTGAAGCTTTCTTT. The full variable domain, its missing parts supplied by reference TRBV5-8 and TRBJ1-1, is EAGVTQSPTHLIKTRGQQATLRCSPISGHTSVYWYQQALGLGLQFLLWYDEGEERNRGNFPPRFSGRQFPNYSSELNVNALELEDSALYLCASSLRGENTEAFFGQGTRLTVV.

This clonotype was seen at least ten times. The rearrangement joins TRBV4-1 to TRBJ2-1, with unresolved D. Trimming removed 0 bases from V and 1 base from J, with 13 bases in between. Germline loops: CDR1 MGHRA, CDR2 YSYEKL. The CDR3 runs 17 residues. Written as DNA, the CDR3 is TGCGCCAGCAGCCAAGATTGGCGCAGCTCATCCTACAATGAGCAGTTCTTC. The encoded protein is CASSQDWRSSSYNEQFF.

This clonotype was seen a handful of times. This rearrangement joins TRBV19 to TRBJ2-1; unclear D gene. Germline V gene sequence: CDR1 LNHDA, CDR2 SQIVND (reference sequence). This CDR3 region has 15 residues. V dropped 3 bases and J dropped 8 bases, with 17 bases sitting between them. CDR3 coding DNA: TGTGCCAGTAGTATGGACGCTCGAGGTGGCTATGAGCAGTTCTTC. Its translation: CASSMDARGGYEQFF.

This clonotype was detected ten times or more. The chain combines TRBV12-3 or TRBV12-4 with TRBJ1-6, with D tentatively TRBD1 (5 bases). Trimming removed 6 bases at V and 7 bases at J, with 10 bases between. The length of the CDR3 is 13 residues. The CDR3 coding sequence is TGTGCCAGCAGCCAGCGGGACAATTCACCCCTCCACTTT. Encoded protein: CASSQRDNSPLHF.

This clonotype appeared many times. For the CDR3, the DNA is TGTGCCAGCAGCTTAGTAGGGACTAGCGGGAGTTCCTACAATGAGCAGTTCTTC. This translates into CASSLVGTSGSSYNEQFF. The chain employs TRBV7-6 and TRBJ2-1; the match to TRBD2 covers 14 bases. Germline CDR1 and CDR2: SGHVS and FNYEAQ. V lost 1 base, J lost 1 base, and 3 bases stayed unmatched. The CDR3 is 18 residues long.

This rearrangement joins TRBV14 to TRBJ2-7; tentative D call: TRBD2 (6 bases). The germline gives CDR1 SGHDN, CDR2 FVKESK. The CDR3 runs to 15 residues. V dropped 1 base and J dropped 4 bases, with 14 bases sitting between them. This CDR3 reads CASSQAAGIVYEQYF. DNA of the CDR3: TGTGCCAGCAGCCAAGCGGCGGGAATTGTTTACGAGCAGTACTTC.

Here the CDR3 reads CASSLPGQGIGQYF. The CDR3 DNA reads TGTGCCAGCAGTTTACCGGGACAGGGTATCGGGCAGTACTTC. This sequence joins TRBV6-5 and TRBJ2-7; 9 nucleotides match TRBD1. The junction had 10 bases not matched to a gene; V was cut back by 4 bases and J by 9 bases. Germline CDR1 MNHEY, CDR2 SVGAGI. The CDR3 is made up of 14 amino acids.

This clonotype was counted between two and nine times. A read error may explain this, as a much larger clone is one base away. The chain couples TRBV27 to TRBJ2-5; possible D gene TRBD2, 6 bases. The germline V gene encodes CDR1 MNHEY and CDR2 SMNVEV (reference sequence). The CDR3 is made up of 13 amino acids. The ends were cut back, 8 bases at V and 2 bases at J, with 12 bases in the middle. The CDR3 DNA reads TGTGCCAGCGGGAGGACAATTCAAGAGACCCAGTACTTC. Its translation: CASGRTIQETQYF.

A few counts support this clonotype. J is TRBJ2-4 and V is TRBV20-1; TRBD2 might be the D (5 bases). The CDR3 totals 16 residues. The germline gives CDR1 DFQATT, CDR2 SNEGSKA (reference sequence). V was pared by 5 bases and J by 7 bases, with 24 bases between. The CDR3 here is CSAGSEDDPFQNIQYF. For the CDR3, the DNA is TGCAGTGCTGGCTCGGAGGATGACCCATTTCAGAACATTCAGTACTTC.

Turning to this clonotype: Just one base apart from a much larger clone, this may be a read error. This chain's CDR3 is CASSPGEWRGGWNEQFF. In DNA, the CDR3 is TGTGCCAGCAGCCCCGGGGAGTGGCGGGGGGGGTGGAATGAGCAGTTCTTC. The V and J genes are TRBV7-2 and TRBJ2-1; 9 nucleotides match TRBD2. Germline trimming cut 5 bases from V and 7 bases from J; bases unmatched to any gene: 15. This CDR3 spans 17 amino acids. Germline V lookup: CDR1 SGHTA, CDR2 FQGNSA.

This clonotype was detected ten times or more. The chain has TRBV27 and TRBJ2-3; TRBD1 is a possible D gene (5 bases). Germline V gene data show CDR1 as MNHEY and CDR2 as SMNVEV (reference sequence). V lost 5 bases and J 1 base, leaving 22 bases between the germline ends. There are 18 residues in the CDR3. The CDR3 DNA reads as TGTGCCAGCAGTACCCCGACCCAGGGCAGGACGCGCACAGATACGCAGTATTTT. Its protein is CASSTPTQGRTRTDTQYF.

This clonotype was observed many times. The chain is built from TRBV20-1 and TRBJ1-5; D unresolved. The germline V gene has CDR1 DFQATT and CDR2 SNEGSKA (reference sequence). This CDR3 comprises 18 residues. The germline V and J ends were trimmed by 0 bases and 2 bases, with 20 bases remaining between them. CDR3 nucleotides: TGCAGTGCTAGAGATCTCTCGGCGGACGGTAATGGCAATCAGCCCCAGCATTTT. Translated: CSARDLSADGNGNQPQHF.

This clonotype has ten or more counts. J is TRBJ1-1 and V is TRBV6-1, with a possible D match to TRBD1 (5 bases). This CDR3 contains 15 residues. The V end was cut by 8 bases, the J end by 0 bases, with 16 bases between. Germline V CDR1 and CDR2: MNHNS, SASEGT. The CDR3 DNA is TGTGCCAGCTCTACCCCCGGGACGGTGAACACTGAAGCTTTCTTT. Residues: CASSTPGTVNTEAFF.

In this sample, this clonotype turned up many times. This chain connects TRBV6-2 or TRBV6-3 to TRBJ1-1; a possible D gene is TRBD1 (5 bases). V lost 6 bases and J lost 0, with 11 bases in between. The CDR3 has 14 residues. Germline assignment: CDR1 MNHEY and CDR2 SVGEGT. CDR3 region: CASSYDSMNTEAFF. The DNA of the CDR3 is TGTGCCAGCAGCTATGACAGCATGAACACTGAAGCTTTCTTT.

There are many counts of this clonotype. The chain employs TRBV27 and TRBJ2-1, with 14 bases matching TRBD2. CDR1 is MNHEY and CDR2 is SMNVEV in the germline V gene (reference sequence). With 5 bases clipped from V and 7 bases from J, the junction kept 4 bases outside the gene matches. CDR3 length: 15 amino acids. CDR3 nucleotide sequence: TGTGCCAGCAGTGTCGGGACTAGCGGGGGAAATGAGCAGTTCTTC. Protein: CASSVGTSGGNEQFF.

J is TRBJ2-1 and V is TRBV6-5, with 7 bases lining up with TRBD2. V was pared by 0 bases and J by 0 bases, with 2 bases of the junction left unmatched. CDR1 is MNHEY, CDR2 SVGAGI, per germline. This CDR3 has 16 residues. CDR3 sequence: CASSYSWGGSYNEQFF. In DNA, the CDR3 is TGTGCCAGCAGTTACTCGTGGGGGGGCTCCTACAATGAGCAGTTCTTC.